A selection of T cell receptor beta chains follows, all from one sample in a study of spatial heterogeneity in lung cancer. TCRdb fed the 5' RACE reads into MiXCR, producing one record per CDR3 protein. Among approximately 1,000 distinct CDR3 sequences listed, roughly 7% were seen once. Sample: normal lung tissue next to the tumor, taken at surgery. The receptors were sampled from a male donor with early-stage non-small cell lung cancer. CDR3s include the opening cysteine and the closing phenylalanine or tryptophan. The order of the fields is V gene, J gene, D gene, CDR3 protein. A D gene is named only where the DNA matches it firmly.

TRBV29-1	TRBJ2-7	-	CSVENRATQYF
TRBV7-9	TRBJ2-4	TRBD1	CASSSISDRGGIQYF
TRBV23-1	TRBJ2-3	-	CASILPPGPSPDTQYF
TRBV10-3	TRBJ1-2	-	CAISDEGDYGYTF
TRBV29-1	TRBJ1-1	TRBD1	CSVHRGLGTEAFF
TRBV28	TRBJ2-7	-	CASRTRNTMSGAAGEQYF
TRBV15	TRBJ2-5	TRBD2	CATSRVGLAGVTGGETQYF
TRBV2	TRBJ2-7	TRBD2	CASSVAREYIYEQYF
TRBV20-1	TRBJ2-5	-	CSARVSGNPQETQYF
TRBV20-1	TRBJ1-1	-	CSATSGPRGDTEAFF
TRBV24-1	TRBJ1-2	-	CATSDLHGRITYGYTF
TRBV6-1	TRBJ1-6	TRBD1	CASSEQGQVNSPLHF
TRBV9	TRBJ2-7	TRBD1	CASSVGTGAEQYF
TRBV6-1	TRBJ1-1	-	CASSEDRGDTEAFF
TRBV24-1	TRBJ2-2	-	CATSDSVVNTGELFF
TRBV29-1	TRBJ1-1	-	CSVSGHLNTEAFF
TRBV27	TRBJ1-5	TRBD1	CASSTTRDRGDAQHF
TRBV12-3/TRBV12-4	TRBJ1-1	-	CASSLFQTGLEAFF
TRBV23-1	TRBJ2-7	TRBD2	CASSPRKREGAYEQYF
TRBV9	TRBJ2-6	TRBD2	CASSPRTSGNSGANVLTF
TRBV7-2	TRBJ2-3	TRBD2	CASSLGRGGRIADTQYF
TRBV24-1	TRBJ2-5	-	CATRAREEETQYF
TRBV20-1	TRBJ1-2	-	CSASSLGDYGYTF
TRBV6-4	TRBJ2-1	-	CASSDSGENEQFF
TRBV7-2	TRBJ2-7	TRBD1	CASSSRTGGSYEQYF
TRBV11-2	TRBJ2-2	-	CASLGVRGLNTGELFF
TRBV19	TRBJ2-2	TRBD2	CASRGLAVNTGELFF
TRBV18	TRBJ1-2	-	CASSPDDGGYTF
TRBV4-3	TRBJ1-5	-	CASSQESGQPQHF
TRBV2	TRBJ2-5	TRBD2	CASIHQGGRGETQYF
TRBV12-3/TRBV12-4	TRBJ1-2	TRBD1	CASSPGGTGLRFGGYTF
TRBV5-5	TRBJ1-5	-	CASSLRGRDVRSNQPQHF